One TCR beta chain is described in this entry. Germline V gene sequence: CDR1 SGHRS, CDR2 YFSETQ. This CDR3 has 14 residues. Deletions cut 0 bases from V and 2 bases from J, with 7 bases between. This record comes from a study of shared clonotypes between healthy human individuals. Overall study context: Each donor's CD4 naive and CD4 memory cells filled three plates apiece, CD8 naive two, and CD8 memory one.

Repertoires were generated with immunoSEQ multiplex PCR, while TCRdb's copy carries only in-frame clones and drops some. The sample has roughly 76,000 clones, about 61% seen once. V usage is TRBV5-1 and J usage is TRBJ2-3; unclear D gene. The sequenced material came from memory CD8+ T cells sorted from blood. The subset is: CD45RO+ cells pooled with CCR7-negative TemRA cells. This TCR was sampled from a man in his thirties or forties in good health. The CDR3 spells CASSLGRHTDTQYF. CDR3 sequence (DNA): TGCGCCAGCAGCTTGGGACGGCACACAGATACGCAGTATTTT.